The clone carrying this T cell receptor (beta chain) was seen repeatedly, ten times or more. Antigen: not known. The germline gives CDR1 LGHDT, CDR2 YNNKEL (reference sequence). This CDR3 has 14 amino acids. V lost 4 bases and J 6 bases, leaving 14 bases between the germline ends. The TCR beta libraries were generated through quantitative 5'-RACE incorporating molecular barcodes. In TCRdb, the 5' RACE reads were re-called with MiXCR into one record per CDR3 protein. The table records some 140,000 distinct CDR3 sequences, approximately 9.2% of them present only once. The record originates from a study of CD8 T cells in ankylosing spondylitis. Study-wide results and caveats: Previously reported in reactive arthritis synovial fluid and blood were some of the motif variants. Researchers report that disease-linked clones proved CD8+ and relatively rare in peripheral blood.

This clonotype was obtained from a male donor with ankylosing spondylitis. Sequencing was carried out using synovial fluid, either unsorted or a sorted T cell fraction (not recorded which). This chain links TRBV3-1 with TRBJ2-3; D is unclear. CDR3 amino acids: CASSPQSASDTQYF. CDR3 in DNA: TGTGCCAGCAGCCCCCAGTCAGCGAGCGATACGCAGTATTTT.